This note documents a single TCR beta chain sequence. Method: immunoSEQ multiplex PCR; TCRdb's copy keeps in-frame clones and lacks some. This sample has about 45,000 clones; 86% occur once, and the top ten carry 9.2%. The V gene end was trimmed by 1 base and the J gene end by 5 bases; junction bases not matched to a gene: 7. CDR1 and CDR2 from the germline V gene are LGHDT and YNNKEL (reference sequence). CDR3 length: 16 residues. The data derive from a study of blood T cell repertoires in COVID-19. The specimen sequenced was peripheral blood. The V gene is TRBV3-1 (or the pseudogene TRBV3-2), the J gene TRBJ1-2; 10 bases line up with TRBD1. This clonotype was sampled from a human donor in a cohort sampled during active COVID-19. In DNA, the CDR3 is TGTGCCAGCAGCCAAGCATCTGGACAGGGGGGTTATGGCTACACCTTC. It codes for CASSQASGQGGYGYTF.